This passage covers 17 T cell receptor beta chains from one sample sequenced in a study of regulatory T cells in long-lasting Graves disease. Time point here: newly diagnosed GD, antithyroid drugs for less than 3 months. PBMC RNA was the source of the TCR library. Construction of the TCR beta libraries employed iRepertoire HTBI primers in conjunction with Arm-PCR of CDR3 regions. TCRdb fed the multiplex PCR reads into MiXCR, producing one record per CDR3 protein. The sample contains a few hundred thousand distinct CDR3 sequences, approximately 16% of which appear only once. Sequences were derived from peripheral blood mononuclear cells (PBMCs), sampled at new diagnosis, from a patient treated with antithyroid drugs. Source of these receptors: a female donor with Graves disease.

The chain has TRBV10-3 and TRBJ2-7, with 11 bases identical to TRBD1. The germline CDR1 and CDR2 sequences are ENHRY and SYGVKD. After removal of 6 bases from V and 2 bases from J, the junction contained 6 bases not matched to a gene. The CDR3 is 15 residues long. CDR3 sequence: CAISPGTGGAYEQYF. The CDR3 DNA reads TGTGCCATCAGCCCGGGGACAGGGGGGGCCTACGAGCAGTACTTC.

This clonotype was recorded many times. The chain is built from TRBV24-1 and TRBJ2-1; the D call may be TRBD1 or TRBD2 (5 bases each). The V gene lost 10 bases and the J gene lost 9 bases, with 21 bases spanning the gap. The V gene's germline CDR1 is KGHDR and CDR2 SFDVKD. The CDR3 length is 14 residues. CDR3 sequence: CATGQGEGRPEQFF. In DNA, the CDR3 is TGTGCCACTGGCCAGGGCGAGGGGCGGCCTGAGCAGTTCTTC.

Many counts were recorded for this clonotype. V usage is TRBV18 and J usage is TRBJ2-7; 8 positions match TRBD2. Trimming took 6 bases from V and 3 from J; bases not matched to a gene: 13. The CDR3 loop spans 16 amino acids. Per germline, CDR1 KGHSH and CDR2 LQKENI. The DNA for the CDR3 is TGTGCCAGCTCTCCCGTGACTCACGGGGGGGTCTACGAGCAGTACTTC. The encoded protein is CASSPVTHGGVYEQYF.

Written as DNA, the CDR3 is TGTGCCAGCAGGACAACCGGGGGCTATGGCTACACCTTC. As protein: CASRTTGGYGYTF. The chain recombines TRBV2 with TRBJ1-2, with TRBD1 as a possible D gene (5 bases). The CDR3 contains 13 residues. The V gene lost 6 bases and the J gene lost 4 bases, with 12 bases spanning the gap. From germline, CDR1 is SNHLY and CDR2 FYNNEI.

Comments on this clonotype: A read error is the likely source, as a far larger clone sits one nucleotide away. This chain connects TRBV11-2 to TRBJ2-3; 11 nucleotides align to TRBD2. The CDR3 contains 18 residues. Germline-derived CDR1 and CDR2 are SGHAT and FQNNGV. The CDR3 is CASRKGTSGTSSTDAQYF. The CDR3 region has the DNA TGTGCCAGCAGAAAGGGGACTAGCGGAACCTCTAGCACAGATGCGCAGTATTTT. Using reference TRBV11-2 and TRBJ2-3 for the parts outside the CDR3, the full variable domain is EAGVAQSPRYKIIEKRQSVAFWCNPISGHATLYWYQQILGQGPKLLIQFQNNGVVDDSQLPKDRFSAERLKGVDSTLKIQPAKLEDSAVYLCASRKGTSGTSSTDAQYFGPGTRLTVL.

This clonotype was recorded at least ten times. The V and J genes are TRBV7-2 and TRBJ2-5; 8 nucleotides align to TRBD2. With 5 bases clipped from V and 3 bases from J, the junction kept 5 bases outside the gene matches. Per the germline V gene, CDR1 is SGHTA and CDR2 is FQGNSA. This CDR3 is 14 amino acids long. CDR3 in DNA: TGTGCCAGCAGCCCACGGGGGGGGAAAGAGACCCAGTACTTC. Translation gives CASSPRGGKETQYF.

The V and J genes are TRBV7-2 and TRBJ1-2; TRBD1 agrees at 7 bases. CDR3 length: 13 amino acids. V lost 6 bases and J lost 6; bases outside the gene matches: 7. Germline CDR1 is SGHTA and CDR2 is FQGNSA. Written as DNA, the CDR3 is TGTGCCAGCAGAACAGGGGATTGGAATGGCTACACCTTC. Protein: CASRTGDWNGYTF. Supplemented by reference TRBV7-2 and TRBJ1-2, the full variable domain reads GAGVSQSPSNKVTEKGKDVELRCDPISGHTALYWYRQSLGQGLEFLIYFQGNSAPDKSGLPSDRFSAERTGGSVSTLTIQRTQQEDSAVYLCASRTGDWNGYTFGSGTRLTVV.

There are a few counts of this clonotype. The V gene is TRBV6-1, the J gene TRBJ1-5, with D uncertain. CDR1 is MNHNS, CDR2 SASEGT, per germline. The germline V and J ends were trimmed by 6 bases and 11 bases, with 11 bases remaining between them. The CDR3 contains 11 residues. The CDR3 DNA is TGTGCCAGCAGCATAGGTGTGGCCCAGCATTTT. Residues: CASSIGVAQHF.

At least ten counts were recorded for this clonotype. The rearrangement uses TRBV12-5 and TRBJ1-3; D gene ambiguous. Germline CDR1 is LGHNT and CDR2 is FRNRAP. The CDR3 runs to 12 residues. Trimming took off 8 bases at V and 4 bases at J, with 9 bases between the two ends. For the CDR3, the DNA is TGTGCTAGTACCCGAGACGGAAACACCATATATTTT. It codes for CASTRDGNTIYF.

This clonotype was picked up many times. The CDR3 DNA follows: TGCGCCAGCAGCCAAGTACCGCCCGGCCGCACTGAAGCTTTCTTT. This codes for CASSQVPPGRTEAFF. V usage is TRBV4-1 and J usage is TRBJ1-1; D call uncertain. Germline lookup yields CDR1 MGHRA and CDR2 YSYEKL. The CDR3 has 15 residues. Trimming took off 1 base at V and 4 bases at J, with 13 bases between the two ends.

To note about this clonotype: A far larger clone lies a single base away; this is likely a read error. This sequence joins TRBV11-2 and TRBJ2-1; D not certain. The CDR3 is made up of 15 amino acids. The germline V gene encodes CDR1 SGHAT and CDR2 FQNNGV. The germline V and J ends were trimmed by 5 bases and 10 bases, with 21 bases remaining between them. DNA of the CDR3: TGTGCCAGCAGCCCAATGTCGGGCCCCTCCTACGAGCAGTTCTTC. Translated, it gives CASSPMSGPSYEQFF.

This clonotype was seen ten or more times. The gene calls are TRBV28 and TRBJ1-2; a weak D match, TRBD1 (6 bases). V gave up 2 bases and J gave up 2 bases, with 12 bases separating them. The germline V gene has CDR1 MDHEN and CDR2 SYDVKM. The CDR3 is 15 amino acids. The DNA of the CDR3 is TGTGCCAGCAGTTTACAGACAGGTTCAAACTATGGCTACACCTTC. Residues: CASSLQTGSNYGYTF.

Many counts were recorded for this clonotype. The CDR3 region has the DNA TGTGCCAGCAGCGTAGCTCCGACTAGCCTAAGGCTAGGGGAGCTGTTTTTT. Translated: CASSVAPTSLRLGELFF. V and J are TRBV9 and TRBJ2-2, with 7 bases matching TRBD2. With 0 bases clipped from V and 8 bases from J, the junction kept 13 bases outside the gene matches. The germline V gene has CDR1 SGDLS and CDR2 YYNGEE. This CDR3 is built from 17 residues.

This clonotype was picked up many times. This sequence joins TRBV7-9 and TRBJ1-6, with TRBD1 identical over 10 bases. CDR1 and CDR2 from the germline V gene are SEHNR and FQNEAQ (reference sequence). The CDR3 spans 16 residues. The J segment lost 7 bases and the V segment lost 3 bases, leaving 6 bases of the junction unmatched. CDR3 sequence reads: CASSLYRTGGNSPLHF. The CDR3 nucleotides read TGTGCCAGCAGCTTGTACCGGACAGGGGGGAATTCACCCCTCCACTTT.

Points on this clonotype: A far larger clone lies a single base away; this is likely a read error. The V call is TRBV9, the J call TRBJ2-3; 15 positions agree with TRBD2. Germline loops: CDR1 SGDLS, CDR2 YYNGEE. This CDR3 region has 15 residues. The CDR3 sequence is CAGSVGLAGGPTQYF. The DNA for the CDR3 is TGTGCCGGCAGCGTCGGACTAGCGGGAGGGCCTACGCAGTATTTT.

This clonotype was observed at least ten times. V gene TRBV19 combines with J gene TRBJ1-5; tentatively, D is TRBD1 (6 bases). V was clipped by 3 bases and J by 1 base, with 13 bases between them. Germline assignment: CDR1 LNHDA and CDR2 SQIVND (reference sequence). The CDR3 has 16 amino acids. CDR3 in DNA: TGTGCCAGTAGTATTATCCGACAGGTCAGCAATCAGCCCCAGCATTTT. This sequence encodes CASSIIRQVSNQPQHF.

Concerning this clonotype itself: This may arise from a read error, as a much more abundant clone is one base away. The chain employs TRBV6-2 or TRBV6-3 and TRBJ2-7; 9 positions match TRBD1. V trimming: 6 bases; J trimming: 0 bases; junction bases outside the gene matches: 3. The CDR3 extends over 14 amino acids. CDR1 is MNHEY and CDR2 is SVGEGT in the germline V gene. In DNA, the CDR3 is TGTGCCAGCAGCGAGACAGGGGGCTCCTACGAGCAGTACTTC. It yields the protein CASSETGGSYEQYF.